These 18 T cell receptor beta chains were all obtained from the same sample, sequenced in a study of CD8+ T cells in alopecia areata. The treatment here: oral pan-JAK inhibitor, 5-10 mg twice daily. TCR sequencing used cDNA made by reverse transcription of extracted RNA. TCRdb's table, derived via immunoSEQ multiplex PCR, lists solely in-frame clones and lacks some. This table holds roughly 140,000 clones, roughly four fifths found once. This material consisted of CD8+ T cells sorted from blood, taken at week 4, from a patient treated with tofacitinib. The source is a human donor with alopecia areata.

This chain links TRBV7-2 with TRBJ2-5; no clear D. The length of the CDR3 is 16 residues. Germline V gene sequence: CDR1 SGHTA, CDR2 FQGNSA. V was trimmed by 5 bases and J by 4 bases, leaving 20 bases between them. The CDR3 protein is CASSPPDRAMGETQYF. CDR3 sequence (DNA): TGTGCCAGCAGCCCCCCTGATCGGGCCATGGGAGAGACCCAGTACTTC.

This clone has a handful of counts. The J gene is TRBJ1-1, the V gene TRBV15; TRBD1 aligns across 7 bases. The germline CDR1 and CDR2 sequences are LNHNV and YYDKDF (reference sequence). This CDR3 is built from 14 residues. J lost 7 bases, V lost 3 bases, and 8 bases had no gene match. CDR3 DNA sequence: TGTGCCACCAGCAGCACAGGGGAGGGTGGTGAAGCTTTCTTT. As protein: CATSSTGEGGEAFF.

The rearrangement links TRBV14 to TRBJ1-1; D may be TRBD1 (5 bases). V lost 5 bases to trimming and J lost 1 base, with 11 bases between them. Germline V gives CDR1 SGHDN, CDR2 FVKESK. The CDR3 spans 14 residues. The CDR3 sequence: CASSGSDTNTEAFF. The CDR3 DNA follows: TGTGCCAGCAGCGGTTCGGACACGAACACTGAAGCTTTCTTT.

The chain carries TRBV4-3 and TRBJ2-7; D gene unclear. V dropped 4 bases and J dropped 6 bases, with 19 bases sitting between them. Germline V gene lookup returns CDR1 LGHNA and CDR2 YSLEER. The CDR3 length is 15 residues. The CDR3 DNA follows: TGCGCCAGCAGCCGAGCCCAGGCTACCGCTGCCGAGCAGTACTTC. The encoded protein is CASSRAQATAAEQYF.

CDR3 sequence: CASSYTGGVETLHF. In nucleotides, the CDR3 is TGTGCCAGCAGTTACACAGGGGGCGTTGAAACCCTCCACTTT. The V gene is TRBV6-5, the J gene TRBJ1-6; 9 bases are shared with TRBD1. Germline CDR1 MNHEY, CDR2 SVGAGI. The CDR3 is made up of 14 amino acids. After removal of 2 bases from V and 14 bases from J, the junction contained 7 bases not matched to a gene.

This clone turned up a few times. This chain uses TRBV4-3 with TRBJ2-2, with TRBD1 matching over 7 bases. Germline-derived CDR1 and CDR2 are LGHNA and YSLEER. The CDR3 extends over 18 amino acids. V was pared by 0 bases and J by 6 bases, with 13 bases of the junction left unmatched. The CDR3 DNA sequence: TGCGCCAGCAGCCAAGATTCGACAGGGCAAAGGATCTCCGGGGAGCTGTTTTTT. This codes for CASSQDSTGQRISGELFF.

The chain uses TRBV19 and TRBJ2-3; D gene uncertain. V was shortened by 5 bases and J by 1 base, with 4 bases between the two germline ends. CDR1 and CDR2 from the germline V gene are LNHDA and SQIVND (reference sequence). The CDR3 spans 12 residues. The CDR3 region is CASSSGTDTQYF. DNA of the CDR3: TGTGCCAGTAGTTCAGGCACAGATACGCAGTATTTT.

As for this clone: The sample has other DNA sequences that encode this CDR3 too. The CDR3 DNA reads TGCGCCAGCAGCTTGGGTTACGAGCAGTACTTC. This translates into CASSLGYEQYF. The rearrangement links TRBV5-1 to TRBJ2-7; no definite D call. This CDR3 is 11 amino acids long. Per germline, CDR1 SGHRS and CDR2 YFSETQ. Trimming took off 0 bases at V and 4 bases at J, with 2 bases between the two ends.

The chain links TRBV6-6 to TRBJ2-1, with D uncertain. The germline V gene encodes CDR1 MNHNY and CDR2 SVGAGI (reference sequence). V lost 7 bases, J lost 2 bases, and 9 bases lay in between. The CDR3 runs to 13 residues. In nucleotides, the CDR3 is TGTGCCAGCACCGCTGCGACCTACAATGAGCAGTTCTTC. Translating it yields CASTAATYNEQFF.

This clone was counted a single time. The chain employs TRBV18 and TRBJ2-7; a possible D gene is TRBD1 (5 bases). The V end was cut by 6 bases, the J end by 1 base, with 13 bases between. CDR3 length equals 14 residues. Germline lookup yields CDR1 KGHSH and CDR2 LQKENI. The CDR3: CASSTGTGSYEQYF. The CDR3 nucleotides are TGTGCCAGCTCCACAGGTACTGGTTCCTACGAGCAGTACTTC.

The CDR3, as DNA: TGTGCCAGCAGCCTTTGGCGGGGGGGGACAGATACGCAGTATTTT. It yields the protein CASSLWRGGTDTQYF. The chain is built from TRBV2 and TRBJ2-3; 9 bases agree with TRBD2. CDR3 length equals 15 residues. V shed 6 bases and J 3 bases; nucleotides not matched to a gene: 7. Germline CDR1 reads SNHLY; CDR2 reads FYNNEI.

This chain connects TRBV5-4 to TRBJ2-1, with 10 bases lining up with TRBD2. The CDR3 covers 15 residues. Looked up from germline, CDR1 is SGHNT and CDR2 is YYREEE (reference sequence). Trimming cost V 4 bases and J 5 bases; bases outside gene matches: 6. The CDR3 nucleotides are TGTGCCAGCAGCCAGAGCGGGGGGGCCCACAATGAGCAGTTCTTC. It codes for CASSQSGGAHNEQFF.

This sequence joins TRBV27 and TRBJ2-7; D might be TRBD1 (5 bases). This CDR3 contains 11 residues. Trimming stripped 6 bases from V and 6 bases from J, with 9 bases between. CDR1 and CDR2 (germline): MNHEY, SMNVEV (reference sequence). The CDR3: CASSHRGEQYF. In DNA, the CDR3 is TGTGCCAGCAGCCATAGGGGCGAGCAGTACTTC.

The CDR3, as DNA: TGTGCCAGCAGCTTAGCGGCCCGAAGCACAGATACGCAGTATTTT. The encoded protein is CASSLAARSTDTQYF. V gene TRBV7-6 combines with J gene TRBJ2-3; D unresolved. CDR3 length equals 15 residues. Germline assignment: CDR1 SGHVS and CDR2 FNYEAQ. With 0 bases removed from V and 0 bases from J, the gap between germline ends came to 7 bases.

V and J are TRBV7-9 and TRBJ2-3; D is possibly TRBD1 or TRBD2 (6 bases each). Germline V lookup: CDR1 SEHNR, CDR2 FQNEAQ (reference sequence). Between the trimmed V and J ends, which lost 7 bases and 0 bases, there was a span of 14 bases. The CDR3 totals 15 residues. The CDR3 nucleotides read TGTGCCAGCACTAAGGGGGGCGACAGCACAGATACGCAGTATTTT. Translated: CASTKGGDSTDTQYF.

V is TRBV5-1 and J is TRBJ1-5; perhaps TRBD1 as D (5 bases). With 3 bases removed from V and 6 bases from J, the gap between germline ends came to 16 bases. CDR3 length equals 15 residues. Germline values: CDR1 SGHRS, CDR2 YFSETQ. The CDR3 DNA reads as TGCGCCAGCAGCTCCGCCGGGGCGCTGGGTCAGCCCCAGCATTTT. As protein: CASSSAGALGQPQHF.

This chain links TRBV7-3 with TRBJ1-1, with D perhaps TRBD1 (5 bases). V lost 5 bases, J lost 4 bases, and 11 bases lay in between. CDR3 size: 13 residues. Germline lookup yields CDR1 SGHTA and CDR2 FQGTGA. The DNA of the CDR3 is TGTGCCAGCAGCGAACACGGGGCCACTGAAGCTTTCTTT. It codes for CASSEHGATEAFF. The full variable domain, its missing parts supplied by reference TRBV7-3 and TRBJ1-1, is GAGVSQTPSNKVTEKGKYVELRCDPISGHTALYWYRQSLGQGPEFLIYFQGTGAADDSGLPNDRFFAVRPEGSVSTLKIQRTERGDSAVYLCASSEHGATEAFFGQGTRLTVV.

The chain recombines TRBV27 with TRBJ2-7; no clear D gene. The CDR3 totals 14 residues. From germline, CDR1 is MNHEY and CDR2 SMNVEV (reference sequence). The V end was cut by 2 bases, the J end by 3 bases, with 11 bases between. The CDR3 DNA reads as TGTGCCAGCAGTTTAAATGGTGGGGTCTACGAGCAGTACTTC. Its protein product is CASSLNGGVYEQYF.